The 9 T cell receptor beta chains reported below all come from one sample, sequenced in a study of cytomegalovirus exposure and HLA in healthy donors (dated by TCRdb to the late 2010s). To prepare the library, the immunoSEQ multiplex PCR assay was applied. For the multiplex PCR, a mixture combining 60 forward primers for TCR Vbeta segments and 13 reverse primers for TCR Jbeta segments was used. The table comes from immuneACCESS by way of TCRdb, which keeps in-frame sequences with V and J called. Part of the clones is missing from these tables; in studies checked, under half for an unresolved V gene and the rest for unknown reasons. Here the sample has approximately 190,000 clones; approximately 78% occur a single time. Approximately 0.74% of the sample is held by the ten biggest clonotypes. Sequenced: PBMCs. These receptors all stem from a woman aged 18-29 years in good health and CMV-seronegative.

The CDR3 nucleotides are TGTGCCAGCTCGAGCTGGGCAGGGAACATTCAGTACTTC. It specifies CASSSWAGNIQYF. V usage is TRBV27 and J usage is TRBJ2-4; D possibly corresponds to TRBD1 (5 bases). Germline CDR1 MNHEY, CDR2 SMNVEV (reference sequence). This CDR3 is 13 amino acids long. The germline V and J ends were trimmed by 8 bases and 7 bases, with 15 bases remaining between them.

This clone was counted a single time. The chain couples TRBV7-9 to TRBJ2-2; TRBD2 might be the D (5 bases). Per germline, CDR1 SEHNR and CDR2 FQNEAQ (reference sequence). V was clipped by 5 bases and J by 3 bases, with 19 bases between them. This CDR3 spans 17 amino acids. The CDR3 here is CASSDSLAGIYTGELFF. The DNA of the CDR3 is TGTGCCAGCAGCGATTCCCTAGCCGGCATATACACCGGGGAGCTGTTTTTT.

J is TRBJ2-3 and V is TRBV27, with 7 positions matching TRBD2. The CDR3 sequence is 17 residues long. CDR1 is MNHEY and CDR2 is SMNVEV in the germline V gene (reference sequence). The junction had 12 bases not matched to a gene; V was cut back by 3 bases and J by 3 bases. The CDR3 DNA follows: TGTGCCAGCAGTTTTATCGGGGCGGGAGAGGGGACAGATACGCAGTATTTT. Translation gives CASSFIGAGEGTDTQYF.

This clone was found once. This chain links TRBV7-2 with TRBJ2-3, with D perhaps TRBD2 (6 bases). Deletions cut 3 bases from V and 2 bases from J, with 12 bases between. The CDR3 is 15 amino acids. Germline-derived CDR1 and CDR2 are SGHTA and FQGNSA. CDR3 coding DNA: TGTGCCAGCAGCTTGGTCGGGGGAGTCACAGATACGCAGTATTTT. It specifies CASSLVGGVTDTQYF.

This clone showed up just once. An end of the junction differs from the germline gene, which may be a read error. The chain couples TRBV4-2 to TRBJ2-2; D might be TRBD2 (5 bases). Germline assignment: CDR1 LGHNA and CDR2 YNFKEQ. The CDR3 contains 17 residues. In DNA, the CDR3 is TGTGCCAGCAGCCAAGTTGGGCTAGCCGGGAACGCCGGGGAGCTGTTTTTT. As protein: CASSQVGLAGNAGELFF.

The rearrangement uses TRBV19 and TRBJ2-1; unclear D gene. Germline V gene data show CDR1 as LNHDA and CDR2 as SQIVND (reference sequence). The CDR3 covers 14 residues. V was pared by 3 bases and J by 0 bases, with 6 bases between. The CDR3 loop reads CASSISPSYNEQFF. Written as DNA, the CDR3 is TGTGCCAGTAGTATCTCTCCCTCCTACAATGAGCAGTTCTTC.

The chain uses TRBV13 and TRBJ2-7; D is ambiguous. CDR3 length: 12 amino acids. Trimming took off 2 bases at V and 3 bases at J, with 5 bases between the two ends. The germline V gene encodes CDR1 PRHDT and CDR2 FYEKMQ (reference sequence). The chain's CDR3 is CASSLSYYEQYF. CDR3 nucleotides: TGTGCCAGCAGCTTATCGTACTACGAGCAGTACTTC. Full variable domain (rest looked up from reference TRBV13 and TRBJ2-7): AAGVIQSPRHLIKEKRETATLKCYPIPRHDTVYWYQQGPGQDPQFLISFYEKMQSDKGSIPDRFSAQQFSDYHSELNMSSLELGDSALYFCASSLSYYEQYFGPGTRLTVT.

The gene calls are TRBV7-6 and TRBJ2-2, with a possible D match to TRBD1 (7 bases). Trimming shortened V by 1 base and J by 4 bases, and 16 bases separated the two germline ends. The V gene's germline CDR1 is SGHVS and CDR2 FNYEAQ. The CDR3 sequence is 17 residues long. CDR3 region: CASSLVGGGQVTGELFF. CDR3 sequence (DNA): TGTGCCAGCAGCTTAGTAGGAGGGGGCCAAGTCACCGGGGAGCTGTTTTTT.

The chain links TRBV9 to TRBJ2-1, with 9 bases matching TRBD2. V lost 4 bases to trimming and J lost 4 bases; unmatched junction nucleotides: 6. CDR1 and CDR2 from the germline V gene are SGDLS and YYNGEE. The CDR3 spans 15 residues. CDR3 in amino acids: CASSRGTSSYNEQFF. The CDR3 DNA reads TGTGCCAGCAGCCGAGGGACTAGCTCATACAATGAGCAGTTCTTC. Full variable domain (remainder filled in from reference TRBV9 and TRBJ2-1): DSGVTQTPKHLITATGQRVTLRCSPRSGDLSVYWYQQSLDQGLQFLIQYYNGEERAKGNILERFSAQQFPDLHSELNLSSLELGDSALYFCASSRGTSSYNEQFFGPGTRLTVL.